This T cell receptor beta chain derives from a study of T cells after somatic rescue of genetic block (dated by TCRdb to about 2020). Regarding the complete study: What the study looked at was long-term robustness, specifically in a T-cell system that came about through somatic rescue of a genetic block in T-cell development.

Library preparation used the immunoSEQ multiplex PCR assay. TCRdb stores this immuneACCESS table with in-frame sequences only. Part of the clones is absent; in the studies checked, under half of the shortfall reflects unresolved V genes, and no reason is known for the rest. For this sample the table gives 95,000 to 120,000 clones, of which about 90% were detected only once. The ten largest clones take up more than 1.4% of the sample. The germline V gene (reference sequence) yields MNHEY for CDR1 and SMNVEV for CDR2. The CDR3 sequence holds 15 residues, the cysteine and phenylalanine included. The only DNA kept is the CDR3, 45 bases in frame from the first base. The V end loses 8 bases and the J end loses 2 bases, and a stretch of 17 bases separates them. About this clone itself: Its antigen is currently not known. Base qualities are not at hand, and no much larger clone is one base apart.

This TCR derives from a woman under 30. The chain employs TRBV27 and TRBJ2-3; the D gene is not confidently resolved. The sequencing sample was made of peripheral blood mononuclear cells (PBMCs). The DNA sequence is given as TGTGCCAGCGCCCCACGACCTCCTTACACAGATACGCAGTATTTT. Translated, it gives CASAPRPPYTDTQYF.